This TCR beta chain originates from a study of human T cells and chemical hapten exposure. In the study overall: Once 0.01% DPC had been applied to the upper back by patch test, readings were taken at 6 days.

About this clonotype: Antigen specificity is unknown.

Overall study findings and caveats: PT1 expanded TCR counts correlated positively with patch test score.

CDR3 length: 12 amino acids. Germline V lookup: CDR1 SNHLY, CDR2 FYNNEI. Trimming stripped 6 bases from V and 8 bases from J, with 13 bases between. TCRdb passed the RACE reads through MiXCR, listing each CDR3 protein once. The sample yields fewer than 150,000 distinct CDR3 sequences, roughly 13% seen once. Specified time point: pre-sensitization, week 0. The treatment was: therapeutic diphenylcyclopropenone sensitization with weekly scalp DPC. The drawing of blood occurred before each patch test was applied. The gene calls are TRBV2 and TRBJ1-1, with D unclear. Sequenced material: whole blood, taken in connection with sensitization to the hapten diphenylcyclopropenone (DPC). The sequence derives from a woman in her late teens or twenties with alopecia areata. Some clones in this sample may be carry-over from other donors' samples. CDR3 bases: TGTGCCAGCAGCTTTAAACAGCGAGAAGCTTTCTTT. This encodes CASSFKQREAFF.